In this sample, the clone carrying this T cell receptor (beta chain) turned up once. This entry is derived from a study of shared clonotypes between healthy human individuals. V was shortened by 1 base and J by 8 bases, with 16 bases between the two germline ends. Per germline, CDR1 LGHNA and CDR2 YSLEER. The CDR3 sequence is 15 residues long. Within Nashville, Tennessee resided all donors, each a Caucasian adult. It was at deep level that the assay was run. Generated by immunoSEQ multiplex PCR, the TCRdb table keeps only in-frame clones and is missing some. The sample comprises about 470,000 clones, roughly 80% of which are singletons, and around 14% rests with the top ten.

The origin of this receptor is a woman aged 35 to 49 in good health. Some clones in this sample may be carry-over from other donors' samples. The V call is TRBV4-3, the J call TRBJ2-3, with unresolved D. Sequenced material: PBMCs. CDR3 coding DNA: TGCGCCAGCAGCCAAGGAGCATCCTTAACGGGTACGCAGTATTTT. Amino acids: CASSQGASLTGTQYF.